The entry below gives a single TCR beta chain sequence along with its context. Its antigen is currently not known. No clone much larger than this one lies a single base away; base qualities are absent. This entry is derived from a study of cytomegalovirus exposure and HLA in healthy donors (dated by TCRdb to about 2017). A note on the overall study: According to an earlier analysis of several hundred of the donors, about 179 million T cells yielded approximately 120 million unique TCR beta sequences and about 300 Gb of sequence data. A later genetic analysis took genome-wide SNP genotypes for about three fifths of the roughly 700 donors and used that subset as a discovery cohort. Every repertoire in the discovery cohort had been generated on one and the same sequencing platform. Along with the approximately 670-subject first cohort, a separate validation cohort of over 90 different subjects was used. Donor age, sex, ethnicity and CMV serostatus were compiled together with the repertoire data. Several DR-DQ haplotypes were handled as single units for association and clustering because linkage in the cohort was strong. Among about 400 genotyped donors of the cohort, an average of around 250,000 unique TCR beta nucleotide sequences was sequenced per donor, of which 15% to 20% were non-productive. To predict cytomegalovirus infection status, the study brought together high-throughput TCR immunosequencing, statistical association of individual TCRs with disease status, and machine learning. The study was designed to test whether signatures of past pathogen exposure could be identified by cataloging public T cell receptors. Typing coverage differed by locus: A, B, C, DRB1 and DQB1 were typed in about 629-630 donors, DQA1 in about 550, DPA1 in 600 to 610, and DPB1 in 472. An earlier analysis of 500 to 650 of the donors applied high-throughput TCR beta sequencing to assess whether each TCR beta V gene segment acted as functional or pseudogenic. In a later analysis, previously published TCR beta repertoires from 666 donors were re-analyzed and high-resolution HLA genotyping was added so that TCR occurrence patterns could be studied. Approximately 300 gigabases of sequencing data and approximately 84 million unique TCR sequences were included in an early release covering several hundred HLA-typed donors. Using immunosequencing, the study profiled T cell repertoires from 666 subjects and related those repertoires to cytomegalovirus serostatus. Class I and class II HLA loci were covered by the typing at four-digit resolution. Of the roughly 400 genotyped donors, 65% to 90% were placed in the genetic ancestry cluster associated with self-reported Caucasian donors. The later analysis used no new phenotypic data to find candidate immune exposures, relying instead on TCR beta sequences and their occurrence across donors.

The cohort comprised 670 or so healthy bone marrow donors. At the time of sampling, all cohort members were nominally healthy, though unrecorded immune exposures were likely present. The donor was CMV seronegative and was included in the group of about 350 seronegative cohort members. Every donor gave a peripheral blood sample, and the peripheral blood mononuclear cells from that sample were used for TCR beta sequencing. The Qiagen DNeasy Blood Extraction Kit was used to extract genomic DNA from the blood cell samples. Points the paper makes about the study in general: The earlier analysis of some 560 of the donors excluded some 15 rarely observed V segments, including chromosome 9 orphons, because counts were too low. A later analysis found that HLA-associated TCR beta chains were more clonally expanded and had lower generation probabilities than equally common non-associated chains. Correlated functional status among segregating V segments might reflect linkage disequilibrium, but an unknown experimental factor could not be ruled out. Strong co-occurrence of HLA alleles, especially DR and DQ, made assigning TCR associations to individual alleles difficult. Most CMV-associated TCR beta chains appeared to be HLA-restricted in a later analysis, and the HLA associations seemed to be driven largely by CMV exposure. In vitro tests confirmed that a few of the cytomegalovirus-associated TCR beta chains recognize cytomegalovirus antigens. According to the authors, the approach could potentially be generalized to other disease states and immunological phenotypes. Roughly uniform sequencing depth across donors was assumed in presence/absence analyses, although this assumption may not hold. In a later analysis, several top co-occurrence clusters were reported to appear linked to parvovirus B19, influenza, CMV and Epstein-Barr virus. According to a later analysis, TCR association rates differed among HLA loci, with DRB1 alleles showing the most associated TCRs and HLA-C alleles showing the fewest. The classifier was reported to diagnose cytomegalovirus status with high specificity and sensitivity in both the original cohort and the validation cohort. The 87-base-pair reads could not distinguish some IMGT-functional V segments, including TRBV6-2 and TRBV6-3, so those segments were excluded. Most TCR sequences were seen in very few donors, while some public TCRs were found in many individuals. This cohort had only TCR beta chains sequenced, and the lack of alpha or paired-chain data limited which features could be detected. In a later genetic analysis, a missense DCLRE1C variant was associated with V-gene and J-gene trimming of TCR beta chains, and the association was replicated in an independent cohort. The study listed approximately 150 TCR beta chains as associated with cytomegalovirus. HLA typing was unavailable for some donors at each locus, so association tests used only the typed subset. In a later analysis, around 17,000 TCR beta sequences were associated with specific HLA alleles at a false discovery rate of 0.05. For the cohort, immune exposure information was limited to CMV serostatus. Broadly in line with IMGT annotations, most TCR beta V segments showed up in productive rearrangements about 87% or about 30% of the time in an earlier analysis of around 550 of the donors. A further reported finding was that TCR beta sequences accurately predicted the HLA-A and HLA-B alleles for most subjects in the first cohort. A cluster of highly shared sequence variants was judged likely to be a technical artifact of the sequencing pipeline. Compared with the roughly 720-donor mean, donors in an Asian-associated ancestry cluster had fewer N-insertions in productive TCRs, according to a later genetic analysis.

Library generation was performed with the immunoSEQ multiplex PCR assay. For the multiplex PCR, a mixture combining 60 forward primers for TCR Vbeta segments and 13 reverse primers for TCR Jbeta segments was used. The CDR3 region of rearranged TCR beta genes was amplified from genomic DNA by a multiplex PCR assay. On the Illumina HiSeq System, the amplified TCR beta libraries were sequenced as 87-base-pair reads. Under the source paper's analysis protocol: Across the 640 or so repertoires, a later analysis counted 78 million or so unique TCR beta chains, 9.5 million to 12 million of which were shared by at least two donors. Raw reads were error-corrected and collapsed into unique sequences with a nearest-neighbor algorithm that merged closely related sequences to remove PCR and sequencing errors. V, D and J gene segments were assigned by aligning CDR3 sequences to IMGT reference sequences. Each retained sequence needed at least a six-nucleotide match to both a V gene segment and a J gene segment. A rearrangement was called productive if the CDR3 had no stop codons and remained in frame with V and J, and every other rearrangement was called non-productive. Following IMGT convention, CDR3 was defined as the stretch from the second conserved V-encoded cysteine to the conserved J-encoded phenylalanine. Sequences without an unambiguous match to a single V gene segment were excluded from the earlier analysis of about 640 of the donors. In an earlier analysis of about 590 of the donors, a V segment was called functional when productive rearrangements were above 56.7%, and segregating when the standard deviation between donors exceeded 5%. A statistical classification framework was built for diagnosing cytomegalovirus status from the catalog of TCR beta chain sequences. A later analysis assigned V and J genes by comparing TCR nucleotide sequences with IMGT/GENE-DB human TR gene sequences. The TCRdist pipeline was used in a later analysis to assign CDR3 sequences and most-parsimonious VDJ recombination scenarios. In a later analysis, each TCR beta chain was defined by its CDR3 amino acid sequence together with its V-gene family, and reads without a unique V-gene family were excluded. As a way to deal with suspected cross-contamination and a sequencing artifact, a later analysis dropped roughly 620 nucleotide sequences that were highly shared and had low generation probability. For each public chain, a later analysis derived a clonal expansion index from normalized ranks of inferred template counts within each repertoire. In a later analysis, generation probabilities were computed using a VDJ recombination model fitted to out-of-frame rearrangements, and the results were checked against IGoR. In a later analysis, TCR-TCR, TCR-HLA and TCR-CMV co-occurrence was scored with hypergeometric tests, and a repertoire-size bias correction was applied to TCR pairs. In a later analysis, false discovery rates were estimated by permuting HLA or CMV assignments 20 times. In a later analysis, co-occurring TCRs were grouped using DBSCAN, with TCRdist sequence similarity added in when clustering inside HLA-allele-positive subsets. Co-occurrence clustering excluded repertoires with fewer than 30,000 or more than 120,000 public chains, plus five with anomalous nucleotide sharing. Here the immuneACCESS table is served through TCRdb, limited to in-frame sequences with V and J called. Missing clones are a known gap in these copies; in checked studies unresolved V genes cover under half, and the rest lacks a known reason. V and J calls and clone size are as listed in that table; D and trimming were resolved from the DNA. The sample data list 180,000 or so clones, and more than 60% of these were observed just once. Together, the top ten hold approximately 3.4% of the sample.

The CDR3 measures 14 amino acids from cysteine to phenylalanine. The only DNA kept is the CDR3, 42 bases in frame from the first base. V is cut back by 5 bases and J by 8 bases, with 8 bases in the junction unmatched. CDR1 and CDR2, looked up from the germline V gene, are MDHEN and SYDVKM. This sequence was found in a female donor in good health and CMV-seronegative. The chain joins TRBV28 to TRBJ1-4; TRBD1 fits 7 bases in the junction. Sequencing used PBMCs. CDR3 reads: CASSPGGQREKLFF. The bases read TGTGCCAGCAGTCCAGGGGGACAGAGGGAAAAACTGTTTTTT.